This T cell receptor beta chain was found in a study of cytomegalovirus exposure and HLA in healthy donors. TCRdb's table, derived via immunoSEQ multiplex PCR, lists solely in-frame clones and lacks some. The sample records about 110,000 clones, 90% to 97% being singletons. Overall study results and limits: There were three CMV-associated chains whose specificity for CMV antigens was confirmed in vitro.

The germline V gene encodes CDR1 LNHDA and CDR2 SQIVND (reference sequence). V lost 5 bases to trimming and J lost 3 bases; unmatched junction nucleotides: 11. This CDR3 has 16 amino acids. As to this clone: Its cognate antigen is unknown.

The sequence came from a woman aged 18-30 years in good health and CMV-seronegative. Sequenced sample: PBMCs. The chain combines TRBV19 with TRBJ2-3; 7 nucleotides line up with TRBD1. The CDR3 is CASSAQGEVRTDTQYF. The CDR3 DNA is TGTGCCAGTAGTGCCCAGGGGGAAGTACGGACAGATACGCAGTATTTT. The full variable domain, completed using reference TRBV19 and TRBJ2-3, is DGGITQSPKYLFRKEGQNVTLSCEQNLNHDAMYWYRQDPGQGLRLIYYSQIVNDFQKGDIAEGYSVSREKKESFPLTVTSAQKNPTAFYLCASSAQGEVRTDTQYFGPGTRLTVL.